Listed here are 16 T cell receptor beta chains from one sample, sequenced in a study of neoadjuvant nivolumab and ipilimumab in lung cancer. Sequencing was performed with immunoSEQ multiplex PCR; in TCRdb, only in-frame clones are kept and a portion is missing. The sample includes 5,500 to 7,500 clones, roughly 76% of them seen just once. The material was tumor tissue, obtained after neoadjuvant nivolumab, alone or with ipilimumab, at or shortly before surgery. The receptors come from an adult with non-small cell lung cancer.

V is TRBV28 and J is TRBJ2-5; the D gene is possibly TRBD1 (5 bases). The germline V gene encodes CDR1 MDHEN and CDR2 SYDVKM. CDR3 length: 17 residues. Trimming pared 2 bases from V and 3 bases from J, leaving 19 bases between. This chain's CDR3 is CASSLAFVGRAEETQYF. The CDR3 nucleotides read TGTGCCAGCAGTTTAGCGTTCGTGGGCAGGGCAGAAGAGACCCAGTACTTC. Variable domain in full (rest from reference TRBV28 and TRBJ2-5): DVKVTQSSRYLVKRTGEKVFLECVQDMDHENMFWYRQDPGLGLRLIYFSYDVKMKEKGDIPEGYSVSREKKERFSLILESASTNQTSMYLCASSLAFVGRAEETQYFGPGTRLLVL.

The chain links TRBV29-1 to TRBJ2-1; 8 bases are shared with TRBD2. Losses at the gene ends were 8 bases for V and 4 bases for J; bases not matched to a gene: 4. The CDR3 is 12 amino acids. Looked up from germline, CDR1 is SQVTM and CDR2 is ANQGSEA. CDR3 nucleotides: TGCAGCACTAGCGGACTATACAATGAGCAGTTCTTC. As protein: CSTSGLYNEQFF.

The chain is built from TRBV19 and TRBJ2-2; D is uncertain. This CDR3 region has 13 residues. Germline V gene data show CDR1 as LNHDA and CDR2 as SQIVND (reference sequence). The DNA for the CDR3 is TGTGCTACGGCAGAAACCAACACCGGGGAGCTGTTTTTT. The encoded protein is CATAETNTGELFF.

This chain uses TRBV28 with TRBJ1-2, with TRBD1 matching 8 bases. CDR3 length: 13 residues. V trimming: 3 bases; J trimming: 8 bases; junction bases outside the gene matches: 5. Germline CDR1 reads MDHEN; CDR2 reads SYDVKM. The CDR3 nucleotides read TGTGCCAGCAGTTTCTCAGGGGGCTACGGCTACACCTTC. Translation: CASSFSGGYGYTF.

This chain's CDR3 is CASSLSARTNYGYTF. CDR3 in DNA: TGTGCCAGCAGTTTATCGGCCAGAACTAACTATGGCTACACCTTC. This chain connects TRBV27 to TRBJ1-2; no clear D gene. Germline CDR1 is MNHEY and CDR2 is SMNVEV (reference sequence). V was clipped by 0 bases and J by 0 bases, with 8 bases between them. This CDR3 contains 15 residues.

This clone was detected only a few times. The chain couples TRBV10-1 to TRBJ2-1; 8 bases line up with TRBD2. V lost 4 bases, J lost 8 bases, and 10 bases stayed unmatched. The CDR3 is made up of 15 amino acids. Looked up from germline, CDR1 is WNHNN and CDR2 is SYGVQD (reference sequence). DNA of the CDR3: TGCGCCAGCAGTGTAGCGGGAACAGGGACCGATGAGCAGTTCTTC. Its translation: CASSVAGTGTDEQFF.

The rearrangement joins TRBV5-6 to TRBJ1-4, with D possibly TRBD1 on 5 matching bases. Looked up from germline, CDR1 is SGHDT and CDR2 is YYEEEE. V was cut by 3 bases and J by 6 bases, with 18 bases left in between. This CDR3 contains 16 residues. The CDR3 DNA reads TGTGCCAGCAGCTCGCGGGGGGACCGCTTGGATGAAAAACTGTTTTTT. It yields the protein CASSSRGDRLDEKLFF.

The chain combines TRBV7-9 with TRBJ2-1, with no clear D. V lost 3 bases, J lost 8 bases, and 5 bases lay in between. CDR1 and CDR2 from the germline V gene are SEHNR and FQNEAQ (reference sequence). The CDR3 sequence is 11 residues long. The CDR3 coding sequence is TGTGCCAGCAGCTTTGTAGATGAGCAGTTCTTC. Protein: CASSFVDEQFF.

This clone was observed once. The chain has TRBV18 and TRBJ1-2; 7 nucleotides agree with TRBD1. Germline-derived CDR1 and CDR2 are KGHSH and LQKENI. The CDR3 contains 14 residues. After removal of 3 bases from V and 4 bases from J, the junction contained 5 bases not matched to a gene. This CDR3 is CASSPGQDLYGYTF. Here the CDR3 DNA reads TGTGCCAGCTCACCTGGACAGGACCTCTATGGCTACACCTTC.

This chain uses TRBV6-1 with TRBJ2-7, with 9 bases identical to TRBD1. The CDR3 sequence is 14 residues long. The V segment lost 5 bases and the J segment 2 bases; nucleotides outside the gene matches: 4. Germline values: CDR1 MNHNS, CDR2 SASEGT. The CDR3 DNA is TGTGCCAGCAGTAGGACAGGGGACCCCTACGAGCAGTACTTC. It codes for CASSRTGDPYEQYF.

The rearrangement uses TRBV5-1 and TRBJ2-2, with TRBD2 identical over 9 bases. The germline V gene encodes CDR1 SGHRS and CDR2 YFSETQ. The V and J ends lost 4 bases and 2 bases, in that order; junction bases with no gene match: 6. CDR3 length equals 16 residues. In nucleotides, the CDR3 is TGCGCCAGCAGCCCGCTGGGACTAGCAAACACCGGGGAGCTGTTTTTT. Protein sequence: CASSPLGLANTGELFF.

The gene calls are TRBV7-2 and TRBJ2-7; D is perhaps TRBD1 (6 bases). The CDR3 runs to 13 residues. Between the trimmed V and J ends, which lost 6 bases and 5 bases, there was a span of 14 bases. Germline V gene sequence: CDR1 SGHTA, CDR2 FQGNSA. DNA of the CDR3: TGTGCCAGCAGGTGGGCAGGGGTCCACGAGCAGTACTTC. It translates to CASRWAGVHEQYF.

DNA of the CDR3: TGTGCCAGCAGCGCCATAACAGGGGGCACTGAAGCTTTCTTT. Translated: CASSAITGGTEAFF. V usage is TRBV7-6 and J usage is TRBJ1-1, with 8 bases fitting TRBD1. V shed 5 bases and J 4 bases; nucleotides not matched to a gene: 6. CDR3 length: 14 residues. The germline V gene encodes CDR1 SGHVS and CDR2 FNYEAQ. The full variable domain, its missing parts supplied by reference TRBV7-6 and TRBJ1-1, is GAGVSQSPRYKVTKRGQDVALRCDPISGHVSLYWYRQALGQGPEFLTYFNYEAQQDKSGLPNDRFSAERPEGSISTLTIQRTEQRDSAMYRCASSAITGGTEAFFGQGTRLTVV.

V usage is TRBV5-6 and J usage is TRBJ2-2; no definite D call. The CDR3 has 17 amino acids. V gave up 1 base and J gave up 2 bases, with 15 bases separating them. In germline, CDR1 is SGHDT, CDR2 YYEEEE. The CDR3 DNA is TGTGCCAGCAGCTTGAGCTTAACACCACCTAACACCGGGGAGCTGTTTTTT. It codes for CASSLSLTPPNTGELFF.

The chain links TRBV28 to TRBJ1-5; unclear D gene. The V end lost 6 bases, the J end lost 5 bases, and 17 bases lay between the germline ends. CDR1 is MDHEN and CDR2 is SYDVKM in the germline V gene. The CDR3 contains 15 residues. For the CDR3, the DNA is TGTGCCAGCAGGCCACGAAACGGGTTTCATCAGCCCCAGCATTTT. It encodes CASRPRNGFHQPQHF.

The chain links TRBV5-5 to TRBJ2-2; D unclear. Per the germline V gene, CDR1 is SGHKS and CDR2 is YYEKEE (reference sequence). There are 12 residues in the CDR3. Trimming pared 0 bases from V and 7 bases from J, leaving 4 bases between. The CDR3 loop reads CASSLEFGELFF. CDR3 DNA sequence: TGTGCCAGCAGCTTGGAGTTCGGGGAGCTGTTTTTT.